This T cell receptor (beta chain) was obtained from a study of vaccination and CD4 T cells after COVID-19. Findings and limits, study-wide: With convalescent patients, a median roughly 83% of reactive clones emerged solely after vaccination.

Sequencing of the DNA from cultured CD4+ T cells was carried out with the Oncomine TCR Beta short-read assay. TCRdb independently ran MiXCR on the PCR reads; one entry per CDR3 protein. The sample contains 10,000 to 12,000 distinct CDR3 sequences, more than 50% of which appear only once. The CDR3 runs 17 residues. CDR1 is MNHNS and CDR2 is SASEGT in the germline V gene. V lost 9 bases and J lost 1; bases outside the gene matches: 12. With regard to this clonotype: What it binds is not known.

Treatment here: roughly 11-day PBMC culture with coronavirus spike peptide pools or control peptides (ViraFEST assay). The receptor comes from a human donor who had recovered from COVID-19. The genes are TRBV6-1 and TRBJ1-2, with 12 bases fitting TRBD1. The source material was CD4+ T cells from blood, cultured in vitro. CDR3 protein: CASAGTGGELRNYGYTF. DNA of the CDR3: TGTGCCAGTGCCGGGACAGGGGGCGAGTTACGTAACTATGGCTACACCTTC.